A single sample is the source of the 18 T cell receptor beta chains below, sequenced in a study of post-analysis software for immune sequencing data. Whole-study findings and limits: Compared with controls, patients had more of about five TRBV segments, including TRBV5-6, TRBV5-1 and TRBV20-1.

Unique molecular identifiers had been added to the TCR beta cDNA libraries. TCRdb passed the PCR reads through MiXCR, listing each CDR3 protein once. In the table there are about 460,000 distinct CDR3 sequences, nearly 45% of which are singletons. The antigens these receptors bind are not known. Specimen: blood. The receptors derive from a girl aged 10 to 17 with multiple sclerosis.

This rearrangement joins TRBV20-1 to TRBJ2-7; 9 bases map to TRBD1. CDR1 is DFQATT, CDR2 SNEGSKA, per germline (reference sequence). V lost 5 bases and J lost 1; bases outside the gene matches: 9. The length of the CDR3 is 15 residues. In nucleotides, the CDR3 is TGCAGTGCTTCCTCCCAAGGGACAGGGTCCTACGAGCAGTACTTC. Its protein is CSASSQGTGSYEQYF.

This chain connects TRBV7-2 to TRBJ2-3; D ambiguous. The V and J ends lost 5 bases and 7 bases respectively, with 13 bases between them. Germline V lookup: CDR1 SGHTA, CDR2 FQGNSA. The CDR3 has 13 residues. CDR3 protein: CASSPGRSHTQYF. Here the CDR3 DNA reads TGTGCCAGCAGCCCCGGGCGGAGTCATACGCAGTATTTT.

The table lists this clonotype with a few counts. V usage is TRBV4-1 and J usage is TRBJ1-2; 9 bases are shared with TRBD1. The trim removed 6 bases at V and 5 bases at J, leaving 10 bases unmatched. Per the germline V gene, CDR1 is MGHRA and CDR2 is YSYEKL. The CDR3 extends over 15 amino acids. The CDR3 reads CASRSPGQGSYGYTF. The CDR3 bases are TGCGCCAGCAGAAGTCCGGGACAGGGTTCATATGGCTACACCTTC.

In its sample, this clonotype was seen a few times. The DNA is omitted, as the CDR3 cannot be located on it reliably, and the CDR3 follows TCRdb's listing. The chain is built from TRBV20-1 and TRBJ2-1; the table names TRBD1, a call not compared with the DNA. The CDR3 is 12 residues long, counting both termini. Germline CDR1 DFQATT, CDR2 SNEGSKA (reference sequence). CDR3 region: CSARVGGGALFF.

CDR3 sequence reads: CASSLLGAQETQYF. The CDR3 DNA follows: TGTGCCAGCAGCCTGCTAGGGGCCCAAGAGACCCAGTACTTC. The chain recombines TRBV7-9 with TRBJ2-5, with TRBD1 as a possible D gene (5 bases). This CDR3 spans 14 amino acids. Germline CDR1 is SEHNR and CDR2 is FQNEAQ (reference sequence). With 5 bases removed from V and 1 base from J, the gap between germline ends came to 11 bases.

CDR3 coding DNA: TGTGCCAGCCTCGACGCCTACTCCTACGAGCAGTACTTC. It codes for CASLDAYSYEQYF. This rearrangement joins TRBV6-5 to TRBJ2-7; D is undetermined. The CDR3 has 13 amino acids. Trimming took 8 bases from V and 0 from J, leaving 11 bases between them. Germline assignment: CDR1 MNHEY and CDR2 SVGAGI.

This clonotype has just one count. The chain combines TRBV12-3 or TRBV12-4 with TRBJ2-5; 14 bases agree with TRBD2. The CDR3 runs 24 residues. V lost 2 bases to trimming and J lost 2 bases; unmatched junction nucleotides: 25. The CDR3 region has the DNA TGTGCCAGCAGTTTACGGGACAGCCCAGGGCCGGGACTAGCGGGAGAGACCGTTCAAGAGACCCAGTACTTC. Translating it yields CASSLRDSPGPGLAGETVQETQYF.

In regard to this clonotype: An end of the junction does not agree with germline; a read error may underlie this. The CDR3 spells CSARDPGRGRTDTQYF. The CDR3 nucleotides read TGTAGTGCTAGAGACCCTGGCAGGGGGAGAACAGATACGCAGTATTTT. The chain carries TRBV20-1 and TRBJ2-3; TRBD1 matches at 7 bases. Germline CDR1 reads DFQATT; CDR2 reads SNEGSKA (reference sequence). The CDR3 has 16 amino acids.

The rearrangement uses TRBV6-1 and TRBJ1-2; TRBD1 matches 7 bases. This CDR3 spans 17 amino acids. V was pared by 3 bases and J by 4 bases, with 14 bases of the junction left unmatched. In germline, CDR1 is MNHNS, CDR2 SASEGT. Here the CDR3 DNA reads TGTGCCAGCAGTGATGGGGGCCTGACAGGGTCATTCTATGGCTACACCTTC. Amino acid sequence: CASSDGGLTGSFYGYTF.

The chain combines TRBV20-1 with TRBJ2-7; 7 nucleotides match TRBD1. The CDR3 extends over 13 amino acids. The V gene's germline CDR1 is DFQATT and CDR2 SNEGSKA (reference sequence). J lost 7 bases, V lost 3 bases, and 9 bases had no gene match. DNA of the CDR3: TGCAGTGCTAGGGGGGACAGAGTGGAGGAGCAGTACTTC. It is translated as CSARGDRVEEQYF.

This clonotype turned up a few times. The rearrangement uses TRBV24-1 and TRBJ2-6, with D tentatively TRBD1 or TRBD2 (5 bases each). Trimming removed 4 bases from V and 0 bases from J, with 9 bases in between. The CDR3 has 16 residues. CDR1 and CDR2 from the germline V gene are KGHDR and SFDVKD. The DNA for the CDR3 is TGTGCCACCAGTGACCCCGGGACCTCTGGGGCCAACGTCCTGACTTTC. This translates into CATSDPGTSGANVLTF.

This clonotype was detected once. At one end, the junction sequence differs from germline, possibly due to a read error. The CDR3 region has the DNA TGTGCCAGCTGCTTAGATCTAGGAGCGACCTACTATGGCTACACCTTC. Its protein product is CASCLDLGATYYGYTF. This sequence joins TRBV7-9 and TRBJ1-2; no definite D call. This CDR3 contains 16 residues. The germline CDR1 and CDR2 sequences are SEHNR and FQNEAQ (reference sequence).

This chain uses TRBV14 with TRBJ2-4, with D possibly being TRBD2 (5 bases). This CDR3 has 13 residues. Germline V CDR1 and CDR2: SGHDN, FVKESK. Trimming pared 1 base from V and 8 bases from J, leaving 9 bases between. The CDR3: CASSQALDYIQYF. CDR3 bases: TGTGCCAGCAGCCAAGCATTGGACTACATTCAGTACTTC.

This clonotype was seen a few times. This chain joins TRBV15 and TRBJ2-4; 9 bases are shared with TRBD2. Germline-derived CDR1 and CDR2 are LNHNV and YYDKDF (reference sequence). This CDR3 contains 14 residues. V lost 5 bases to trimming and J lost 8 bases; unmatched junction nucleotides: 7. CDR3 coding DNA: TGTGCCACCAGCGCCTCTAGCGGGATAGACATTCAGTACTTC. Translating gives CATSASSGIDIQYF. The full variable domain, rest sourced from reference TRBV15 and TRBJ2-4, is DAMVIQNPRYQVTQFGKPVTLSCSQTLNHNVMYWYQQKSSQAPKLLFHYYDKDFNNEADTPDNFQSRRPNTSFCFLDIRSPGLGDTAMYLCATSASSGIDIQYFGAGTRLSVL.

The V and J genes are TRBV12-3 or TRBV12-4 and TRBJ1-2; weak D call: TRBD1 (6 bases). CDR3 length: 13 residues. V was pared by 3 bases and J by 8 bases, with 13 bases between. CDR3 in amino acids: CASSFAGAGGYTF. As DNA, the CDR3 is TGTGCCAGCAGTTTCGCGGGGGCTGGCGGCTACACCTTC.

This clonotype turned up a few times. This chain connects TRBV5-1 to TRBJ2-6; D is possibly TRBD1 (6 bases). The CDR3 covers 19 residues. Germline values: CDR1 SGHRS, CDR2 YFSETQ. Trimming took off 3 bases at V and 0 bases at J, with 19 bases between the two ends. The CDR3 DNA reads TGCGCCAGCAGCTCCGGACAGCACTTTTACTTCTCTGGGGCCAACGTCCTGACTTTC. Protein sequence: CASSSGQHFYFSGANVLTF. Full variable domain (missing parts from reference TRBV5-1 and TRBJ2-6): KAGVTQTPRYLIKTRGQQVTLSCSPISGHRSVSWYQQTPGQGLQFLFEYFSETQRNKGNFPGRFSGRQFSNSRSEMNVSTLELGDSALYLCASSSGQHFYFSGANVLTFGAGSRLTVL.

This chain joins TRBV5-1 and TRBJ2-5, with 11 positions matching TRBD2. V trimming: 0 bases; J trimming: 1 base; junction bases outside the gene matches: 5. The CDR3 covers 17 residues. CDR1 is SGHRS, CDR2 YFSETQ, per germline. CDR3 loop: CASSLVHTSGSQETQYF. The CDR3 nucleotides are TGCGCCAGCAGCTTGGTCCACACTAGCGGGAGCCAAGAGACCCAGTACTTC.

This chain uses TRBV7-2 with TRBJ2-3; 8 bases are a match to TRBD1. This CDR3 is 14 amino acids long. From germline, CDR1 is SGHTA and CDR2 FQGNSA. Trimming took 6 bases from V and 1 from J; bases not matched to a gene: 3. CDR3 residues: CASRRGQGTDTQYF. The DNA of the CDR3 is TGTGCCAGCAGGAGGGGACAGGGCACAGATACGCAGTATTTT.